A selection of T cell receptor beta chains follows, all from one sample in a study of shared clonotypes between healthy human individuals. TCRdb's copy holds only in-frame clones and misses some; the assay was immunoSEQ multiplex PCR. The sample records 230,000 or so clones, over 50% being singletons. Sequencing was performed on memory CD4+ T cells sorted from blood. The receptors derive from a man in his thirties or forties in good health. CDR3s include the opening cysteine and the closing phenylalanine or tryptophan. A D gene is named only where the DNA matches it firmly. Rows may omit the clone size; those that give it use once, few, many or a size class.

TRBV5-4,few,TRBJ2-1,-,TGTGCCAGCAGCTCCACGGTCCTAGAGGGCGATGAGCAGTTCTTC,CASSSTVLEGDEQFF
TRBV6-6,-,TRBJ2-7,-,TGTGCCAGCACCTCGGGATTTGGGTCCTACGAGCAGTACTTC,CASTSGFGSYEQYF
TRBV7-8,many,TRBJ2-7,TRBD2,TGTGCCAGCAGCTCGGGAGGTAGGGAGCAGTACTTC,CASSSGGREQYF
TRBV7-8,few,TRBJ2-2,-,TGTGCCAGCAGCCTCAGCGGGAACACCGGGGAGCTGTTTTTT,CASSLSGNTGELFF
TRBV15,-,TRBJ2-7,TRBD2,TGTGCCACCAGCAGAGCTTTAGGCGGGAGTGCCGGCTACGAGCAGTACTTC,CATSRALGGSAGYEQYF
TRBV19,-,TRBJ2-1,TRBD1,TGTGCCAGTAGTATAGCCAACACAGGGGTGCACAATGAGCAGTTCTTC,CASSIANTGVHNEQFF
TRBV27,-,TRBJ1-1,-,TGTGCCAGCAGTCGAGGGTTCTTCAGAACTGAAGCTTTCTTT,CASSRGFFRTEAFF
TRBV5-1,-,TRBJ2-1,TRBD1,TGCGCCAGCAGCTTGTTCGCGGACAGGGAGTTCCATGAGCAGTTCTTC,CASSLFADREFHEQFF
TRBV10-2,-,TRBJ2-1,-,TGCGCCAGCAGTTTTGGCAGCGCCAATGAGCAGTTCTTC,CASSFGSANEQFF
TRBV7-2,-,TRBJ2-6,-,TGTGCCAGCAGCCGAAACTCTGGGGCCAACGTCCTGACTTTC,CASSRNSGANVLTF
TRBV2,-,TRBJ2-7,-,TGTGCCAGCAGTGTCACCGGGGGCGAGCAGTACTTC,CASSVTGGEQYF
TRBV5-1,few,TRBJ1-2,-,TGCGCCAGCAGCTTGGACGCAAACTATGGCTACACCTTC,CASSLDANYGYTF
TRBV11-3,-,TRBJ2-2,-,TGTGCCAGCAGCTTAGCTCCAGGGGAAGGCGGGGAGCTGTTTTTT,CASSLAPGEGGELFF
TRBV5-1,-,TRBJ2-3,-,TGCGCCAGCAGCTTGGGAGGCGGGATCACAGATACGCAGTATTTT,CASSLGGGITDTQYF
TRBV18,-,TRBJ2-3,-,TGTGCCAGCTCACCACAACATACAGGGACAGATACGCAGTATTTT,CASSPQHTGTDTQYF
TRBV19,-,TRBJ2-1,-,TGTGCCAGTAGTATCGGGCGAGGCGGGAACGAGCAGTTCTTC,CASSIGRGGNEQFF
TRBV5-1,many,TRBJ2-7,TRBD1,TGCGCCAGCAGCCCCTCAGGGGGAAGACAGTACGAGCAGTACTTC,CASSPSGGRQYEQYF
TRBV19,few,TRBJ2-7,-,TGTGCCAGTAGTAAGGACGGGCGTCAGGGTCCGACGGGGCAGTACTTC,CASSKDGRQGPTGQYF
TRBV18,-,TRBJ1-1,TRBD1,TGTGCCAGCTCACCACTAATTCTTGTGGGACAGGGGGTAATGAACACTGAAGCTTTCTTT,CASSPLILVGQGVMNTEAFF
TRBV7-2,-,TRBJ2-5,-,TGTGCCAGCAGCTCGGGACTGAAAAAAGAGACCCAGTACTTC,CASSSGLKKETQYF
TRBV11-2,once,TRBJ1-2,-,TGTGCCAGCAGCCCTCCGGGGAGGGTCTCTAAAGGCTACACCTTC,CASSPPGRVSKGYTF
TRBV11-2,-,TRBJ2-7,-,TGTGCCAGCAGCCCCAGCGTCGAGCAGTACTTC,CASSPSVEQYF
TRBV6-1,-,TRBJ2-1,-,TGTGCCAGCAGTGATCGGGTCGGGGCATACAATGAGCAGTTCTTC,CASSDRVGAYNEQFF
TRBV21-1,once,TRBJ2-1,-,TGTGCCAGCAGCCTAACAGCGGGAGGGCCGTCCTCCTACAATGAGCAGTTCTTC,CASSLTAGGPSSYNEQFF
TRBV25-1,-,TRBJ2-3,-,TGTGCCAGCAGTGAATTACGGGGCGGGTCGGGCACAGATACGCAGTATTTT,CASSELRGGSGTDTQYF
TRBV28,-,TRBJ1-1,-,TGTGCCAGCACCTCGGGGGGAGGGTACACTGAAGCTTTCTTT,CASTSGGGYTEAFF
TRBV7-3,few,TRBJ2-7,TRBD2,TGTGCCAGCAGCCCGGGACTAGCGGGAGGCTCCTACCACGAGCAGTACTTC,CASSPGLAGGSYHEQYF
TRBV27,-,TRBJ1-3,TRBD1,TGTGCCAGCAGTGCCGCGCCTACAGGGGCTGGAAACACCATATATTTT,CASSAAPTGAGNTIYF
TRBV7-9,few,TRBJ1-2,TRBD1,TGTGCCAGCAGCTCGGAACAGGGGGCCTATGGCTACACCTTC,CASSSEQGAYGYTF
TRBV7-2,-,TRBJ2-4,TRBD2,TGTGCCAGCACGGCGGGGGGAAACATTCAGTACTTC,CASTAGGNIQYF
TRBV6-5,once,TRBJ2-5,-,TGTGCCAGCAGTTACGCCCCGATAGGGACGGAGACCCAGTACTTC,CASSYAPIGTETQYF
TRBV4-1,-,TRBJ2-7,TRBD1,TGCGCCAGCAGCGCCGGGACAGGGACTGAGCAGTACTTC,CASSAGTGTEQYF
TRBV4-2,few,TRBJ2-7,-,TGTGCCAGCAGCCAAGATAAGGAATACGAGCAGTACTTC,CASSQDKEYEQYF
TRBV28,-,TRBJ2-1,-,TGTGCCAGCAGTTTAATAGGCAGGAACAATGAGCAGTTCTTC,CASSLIGRNNEQFF
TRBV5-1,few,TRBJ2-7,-,TGCGCCAGCAGCTTGGCAGTAGGGGGATACGAGCAGTACTTC,CASSLAVGGYEQYF
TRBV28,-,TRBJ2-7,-,TGTGCCAGCAGTCCGATGTACGAGCAGTACTTC,CASSPMYEQYF
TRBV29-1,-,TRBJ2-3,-,TGCAGCGTTGCCTGGCGGCCTTCTAGCACAGATACGCAGTATTTT,CSVAWRPSSTDTQYF
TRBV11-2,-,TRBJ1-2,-,TGTGCCAGCAGCTCGGCAAGGAACTATGGCTACACCTTC,CASSSARNYGYTF
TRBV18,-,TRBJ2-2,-,TGTGCCAGCTCACCTCGGCCAGCCAGCGGTATGAACACCGGGGAGCTGTTTTTT,CASSPRPASGMNTGELFF
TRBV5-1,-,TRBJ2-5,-,TGCGCCAGCAGCTTTGAAGGGGCGCGAGGGCGGGAGACCCAGTACTTC,CASSFEGARGRETQYF
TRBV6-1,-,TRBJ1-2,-,TGTGCCAGCAGTGACTCTATGCGGTATGGCTACACCTTC,CASSDSMRYGYTF
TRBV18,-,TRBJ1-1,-,TGTGCCAGCTCACCCACCCGGGGGGGGAACACTGAAGCTTTCTTT,CASSPTRGGNTEAFF
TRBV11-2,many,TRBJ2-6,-,TGTGCCAGCAGCCACGTGGTTGGGGGCTCTGGGGCCAACGTCCTGACTTTC,CASSHVVGGSGANVLTF
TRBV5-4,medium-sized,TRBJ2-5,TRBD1,TGTGCCAGCAGCTTGGACAGGGGGGTAGAGACCCAGTACTTC,CASSLDRGVETQYF
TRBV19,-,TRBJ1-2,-,TGTGCCAGTAGCAATGACAGAAACTATGGCTACACCTTC,CASSNDRNYGYTF
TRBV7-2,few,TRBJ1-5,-,TGTGCCAGCAGCTTAGATCCAGGGTGGGGTCAGCCCCAGCATTTT,CASSLDPGWGQPQHF
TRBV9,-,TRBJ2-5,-,TGTGCCAGCAGCCCCCGGACAGCACAAGAGACCCAGTACTTC,CASSPRTAQETQYF
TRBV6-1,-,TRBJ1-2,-,TGTGCCAGCAGGTACCAAGATGGAGGCTACACCTTC,CASRYQDGGYTF
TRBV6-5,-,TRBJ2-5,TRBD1,TGTGCCAGCTCTAAGACAGGGGGCGGAGAGACCCAGTACTTC,CASSKTGGGETQYF
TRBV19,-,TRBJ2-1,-,TGTGCCAGTAGTACCGGGACTTTTACCTCCTACAATGAGCAGTTCTTC,CASSTGTFTSYNEQFF
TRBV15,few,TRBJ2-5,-,TGTGCCACCAGCAGAGATCGTAAGGAGACCCAGTACTTC,CATSRDRKETQYF
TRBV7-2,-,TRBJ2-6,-,TGTGCCAGCAGCTTAGTACCGTCTGGGGCCAACGTCCTGACTTTC,CASSLVPSGANVLTF